What follows describes a single T cell receptor (beta chain). Distinct nucleotide sequences in the sample also encode this CDR3. This sample stems from a study of cytomegalovirus exposure and HLA in healthy donors. The germline V and J ends were trimmed by 1 base and 2 bases, with 6 bases remaining between them. This CDR3 comprises 14 residues. Germline CDR1 and CDR2: SGHNT and YYREEE (reference sequence). The PCR contained 60 Vbeta and 13 Jbeta primers. TCRdb's table, derived via immunoSEQ multiplex PCR, lists solely in-frame clones and lacks some. The sample shows 150,000 or so clones, over 65% of them seen only once.

The sample comprised PBMCs. The origin of this receptor is a woman in her forties in good health and CMV-seronegative. The chain carries TRBV5-4 and TRBJ1-4, with no clear D. The CDR3 DNA sequence: TGTGCCAGCAGCTTGCGGGAGACTAATGAAAAACTGTTTTTT. This codes for CASSLRETNEKLFF.